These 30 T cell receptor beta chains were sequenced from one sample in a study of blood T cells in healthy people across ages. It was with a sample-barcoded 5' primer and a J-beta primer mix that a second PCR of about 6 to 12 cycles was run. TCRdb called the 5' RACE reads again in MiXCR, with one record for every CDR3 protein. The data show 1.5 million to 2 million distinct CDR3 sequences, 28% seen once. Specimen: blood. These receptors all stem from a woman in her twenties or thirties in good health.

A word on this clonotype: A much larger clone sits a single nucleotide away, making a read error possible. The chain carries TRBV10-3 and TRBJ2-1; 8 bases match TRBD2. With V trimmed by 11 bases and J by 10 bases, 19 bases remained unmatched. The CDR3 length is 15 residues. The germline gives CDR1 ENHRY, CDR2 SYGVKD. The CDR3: CASSGGLRDIYEQFF. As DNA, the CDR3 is TGTGCCTCCAGCGGGGGCCTTAGAGACATCTACGAGCAGTTCTTC.

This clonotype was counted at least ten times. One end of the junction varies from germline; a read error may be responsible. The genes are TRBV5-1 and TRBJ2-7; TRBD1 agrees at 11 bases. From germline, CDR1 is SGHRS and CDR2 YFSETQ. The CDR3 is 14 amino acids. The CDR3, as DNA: TGTGCCAGCAGCACCGGGACAGGGGGCTACGAGCAGTACTTC. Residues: CASSTGTGGYEQYF. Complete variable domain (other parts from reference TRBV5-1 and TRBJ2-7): KAGVTQTPRYLIKTRGQQVTLSCSPISGHRSVSWYQQTPGQGLQFLFEYFSETQRNKGNFPGRFSGRQFSNSRSEMNVSTLELGDSALYLCASSTGTGGYEQYFGPGTRLTVT.

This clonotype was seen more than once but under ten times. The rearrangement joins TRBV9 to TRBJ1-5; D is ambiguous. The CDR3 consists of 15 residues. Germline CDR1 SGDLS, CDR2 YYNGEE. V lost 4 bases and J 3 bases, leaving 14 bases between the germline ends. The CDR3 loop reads CASSSSRSVNQPQHF. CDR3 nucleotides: TGTGCCAGCAGCTCTTCGCGGAGTGTCAATCAGCCCCAGCATTTT.

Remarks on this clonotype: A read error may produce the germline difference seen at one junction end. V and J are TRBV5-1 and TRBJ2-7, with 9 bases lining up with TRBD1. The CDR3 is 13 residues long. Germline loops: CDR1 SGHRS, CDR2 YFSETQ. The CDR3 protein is CVSSTGQGGEQYF. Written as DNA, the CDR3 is TGCGTCAGCAGCACGGGACAGGGTGGCGAGCAGTACTTC.

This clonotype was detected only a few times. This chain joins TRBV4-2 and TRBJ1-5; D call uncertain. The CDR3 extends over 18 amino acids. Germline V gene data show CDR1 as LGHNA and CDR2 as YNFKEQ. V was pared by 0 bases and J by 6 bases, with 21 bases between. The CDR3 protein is CASSQDLYRADPSQPQHF. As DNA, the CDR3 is TGTGCCAGCAGCCAAGATCTTTATCGGGCAGATCCTAGTCAGCCCCAGCATTTT.

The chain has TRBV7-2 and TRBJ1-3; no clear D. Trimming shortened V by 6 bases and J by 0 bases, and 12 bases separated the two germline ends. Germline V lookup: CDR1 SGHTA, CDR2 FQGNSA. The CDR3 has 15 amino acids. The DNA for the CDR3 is TGTGCCAGCAGTCCTGACACAGACTCTGGAAACACCATATATTTT. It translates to CASSPDTDSGNTIYF.

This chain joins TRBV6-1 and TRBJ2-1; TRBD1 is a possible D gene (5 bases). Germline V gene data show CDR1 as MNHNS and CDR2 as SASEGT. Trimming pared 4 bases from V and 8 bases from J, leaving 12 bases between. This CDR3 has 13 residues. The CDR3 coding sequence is TGTGCCAGCAGTGTGGGGCTCTCGGATGAGCAGTTCTTC. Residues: CASSVGLSDEQFF.

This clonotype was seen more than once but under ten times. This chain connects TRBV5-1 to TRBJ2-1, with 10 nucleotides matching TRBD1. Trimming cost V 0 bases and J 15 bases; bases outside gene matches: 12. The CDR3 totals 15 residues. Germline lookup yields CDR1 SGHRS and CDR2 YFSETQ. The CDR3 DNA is TGCGCCAGCAGCTTGGCCGGGACAGGGGAGGAAAAGCCGTTCTTC. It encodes CASSLAGTGEEKPFF. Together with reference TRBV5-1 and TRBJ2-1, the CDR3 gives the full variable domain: KAGVTQTPRYLIKTRGQQVTLSCSPISGHRSVSWYQQTPGQGLQFLFEYFSETQRNKGNFPGRFSGRQFSNSRSEMNVSTLELGDSALYLCASSLAGTGEEKPFFGPGTRLTVL.

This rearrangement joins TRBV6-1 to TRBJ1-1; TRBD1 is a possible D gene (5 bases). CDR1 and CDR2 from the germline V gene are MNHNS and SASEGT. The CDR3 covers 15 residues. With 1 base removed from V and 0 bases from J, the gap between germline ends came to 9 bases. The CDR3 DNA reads TGTGCCAGCAGTGAAGAAGGGGATTTGAACACTGAAGCTTTCTTT. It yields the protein CASSEEGDLNTEAFF.

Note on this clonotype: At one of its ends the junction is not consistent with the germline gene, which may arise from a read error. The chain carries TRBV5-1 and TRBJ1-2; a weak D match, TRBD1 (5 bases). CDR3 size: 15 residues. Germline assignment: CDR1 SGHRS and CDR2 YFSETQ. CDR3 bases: TGCACCAGCAGCGTTACAGCCGGGGCGTACTATGGCTACACCTTC. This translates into CTSSVTAGAYYGYTF.

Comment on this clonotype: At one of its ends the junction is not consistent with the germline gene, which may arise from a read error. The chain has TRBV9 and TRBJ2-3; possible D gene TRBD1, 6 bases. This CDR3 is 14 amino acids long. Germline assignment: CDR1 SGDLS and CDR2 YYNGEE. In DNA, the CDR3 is TGTGCCGGCAGCCCAAGACAGGACACAGATACGCAGTATTTT. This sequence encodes CAGSPRQDTDTQYF.

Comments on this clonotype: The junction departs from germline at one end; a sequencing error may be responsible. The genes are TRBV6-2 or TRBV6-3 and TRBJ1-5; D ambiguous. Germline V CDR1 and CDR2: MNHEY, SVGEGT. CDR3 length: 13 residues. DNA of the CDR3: TGTGCCGGCAGTTCCCTCCTTGGACAGCCCCAGCATTTT. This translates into CAGSSLLGQPQHF.

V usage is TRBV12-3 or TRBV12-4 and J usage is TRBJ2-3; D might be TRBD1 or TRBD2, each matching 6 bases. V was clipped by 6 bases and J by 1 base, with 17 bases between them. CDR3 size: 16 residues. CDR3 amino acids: CASSRGVRGGTDTQYF. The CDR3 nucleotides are TGTGCCAGCAGCCGGGGTGTAAGGGGGGGCACAGATACGCAGTATTTT.

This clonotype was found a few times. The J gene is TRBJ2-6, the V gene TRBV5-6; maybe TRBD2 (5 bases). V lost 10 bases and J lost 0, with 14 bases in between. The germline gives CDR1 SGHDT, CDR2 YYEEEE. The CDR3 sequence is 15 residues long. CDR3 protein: CAAGSVGSGANVLTF. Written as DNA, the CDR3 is TGTGCCGCGGGCAGCGTGGGCTCTGGGGCCAACGTCCTGACTTTC. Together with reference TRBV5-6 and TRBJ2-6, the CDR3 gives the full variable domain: DAGVTQSPTHLIKTRGQQVTLRCSPKSGHDTVSWYQQALGQGPQFIFQYYEEEERQRGNFPDRFSGHQFPNYSSELNVNALLLGDSALYLCAAGSVGSGANVLTFGAGSRLTVL.

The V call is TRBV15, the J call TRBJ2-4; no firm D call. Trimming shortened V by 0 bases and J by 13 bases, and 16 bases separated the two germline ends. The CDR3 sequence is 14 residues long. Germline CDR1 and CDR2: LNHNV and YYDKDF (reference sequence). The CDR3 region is CATSRDPRPNEQYF. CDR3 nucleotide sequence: TGTGCCACCAGCAGAGACCCTAGGCCCAATGAGCAGTACTTC.

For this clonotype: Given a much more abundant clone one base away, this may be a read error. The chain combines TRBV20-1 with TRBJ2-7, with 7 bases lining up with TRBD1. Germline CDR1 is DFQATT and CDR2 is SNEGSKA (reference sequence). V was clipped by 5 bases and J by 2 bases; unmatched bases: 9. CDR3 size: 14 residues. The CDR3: CSAGVSGGPYEQYF. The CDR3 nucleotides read TGCAGTGCTGGAGTATCAGGGGGTCCCTACGAGCAGTACTTC.

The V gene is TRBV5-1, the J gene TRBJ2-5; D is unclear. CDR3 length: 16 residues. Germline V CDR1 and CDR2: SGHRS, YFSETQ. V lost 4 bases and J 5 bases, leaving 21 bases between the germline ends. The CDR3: CASSRWALRTAETQYF. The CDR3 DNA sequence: TGCGCCAGCAGCCGATGGGCCTTACGAACAGCGGAGACCCAGTACTTC.

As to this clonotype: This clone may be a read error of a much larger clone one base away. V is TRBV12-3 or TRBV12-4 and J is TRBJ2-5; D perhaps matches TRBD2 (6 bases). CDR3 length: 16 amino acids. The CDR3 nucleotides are TGTGCCAACAGTTTCGGAGGGATGGAGATTGCAGAGACCCAGTACTTC. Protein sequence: CANSFGGMEIAETQYF.

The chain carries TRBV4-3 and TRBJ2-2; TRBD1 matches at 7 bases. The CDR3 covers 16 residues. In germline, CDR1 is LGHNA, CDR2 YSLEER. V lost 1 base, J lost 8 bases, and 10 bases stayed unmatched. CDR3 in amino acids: CASSQGTGQSTGELFF. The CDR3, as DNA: TGCGCCAGCAGCCAAGGGACGGGACAGTCTACTGGGGAGCTGTTTTTT.

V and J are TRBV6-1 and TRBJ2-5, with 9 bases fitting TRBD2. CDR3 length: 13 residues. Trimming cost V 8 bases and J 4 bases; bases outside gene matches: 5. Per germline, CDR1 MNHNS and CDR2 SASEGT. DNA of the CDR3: TGTGCCAGCGACACGCGGGGGGGAGAGACCCAGTACTTC. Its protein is CASDTRGGETQYF.

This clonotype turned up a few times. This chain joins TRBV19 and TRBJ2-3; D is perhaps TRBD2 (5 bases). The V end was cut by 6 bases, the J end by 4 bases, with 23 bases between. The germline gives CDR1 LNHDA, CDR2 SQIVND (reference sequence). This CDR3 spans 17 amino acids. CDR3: CASRTPGGLMGPDTQYF. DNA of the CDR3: TGTGCCAGTAGGACCCCCGGCGGGCTAATGGGCCCAGATACGCAGTATTTT.

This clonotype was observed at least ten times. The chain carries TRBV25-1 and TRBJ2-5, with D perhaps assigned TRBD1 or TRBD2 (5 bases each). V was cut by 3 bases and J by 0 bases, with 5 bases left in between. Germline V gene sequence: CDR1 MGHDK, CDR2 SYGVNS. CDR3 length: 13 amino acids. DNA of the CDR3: TGTGCCAGCAGTGAGGGGGACCAAGAGACCCAGTACTTC. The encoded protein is CASSEGDQETQYF.

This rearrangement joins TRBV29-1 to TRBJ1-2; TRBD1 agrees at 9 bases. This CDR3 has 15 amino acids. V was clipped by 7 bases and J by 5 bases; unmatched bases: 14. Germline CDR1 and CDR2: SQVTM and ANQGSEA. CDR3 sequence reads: CSGSGPGTGSYGYTF. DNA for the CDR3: TGCAGCGGGTCCGGACCCGGGACAGGGTCATATGGCTACACCTTC.

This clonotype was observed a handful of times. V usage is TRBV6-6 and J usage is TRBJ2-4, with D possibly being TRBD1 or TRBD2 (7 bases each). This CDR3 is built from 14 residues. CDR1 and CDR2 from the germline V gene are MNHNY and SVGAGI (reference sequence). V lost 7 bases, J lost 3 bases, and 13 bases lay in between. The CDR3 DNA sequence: TGTGCCAGCACTCCAGGGGGGGGCAAAAACATTCAGTACTTC. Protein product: CASTPGGGKNIQYF.

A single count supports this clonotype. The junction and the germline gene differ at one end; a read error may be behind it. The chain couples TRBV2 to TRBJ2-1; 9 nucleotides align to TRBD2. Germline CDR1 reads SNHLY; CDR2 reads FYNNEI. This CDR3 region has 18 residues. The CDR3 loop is CASSEALGSGGLYSEQFF. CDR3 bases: TGTGCCAGCAGTGAAGCGCTGGGGAGCGGGGGGCTCTACAGTGAGCAGTTCTTC. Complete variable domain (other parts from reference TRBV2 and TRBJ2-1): EPEVTQTPSHQVTQMGQEVILRCVPISNHLYFYWYRQILGQKVEFLVSFYNNEISEKSEIFDDQFSVERPDGSNFTLKIRSTKLEDSAMYFCASSEALGSGGLYSEQFFGPGTRLTVL.

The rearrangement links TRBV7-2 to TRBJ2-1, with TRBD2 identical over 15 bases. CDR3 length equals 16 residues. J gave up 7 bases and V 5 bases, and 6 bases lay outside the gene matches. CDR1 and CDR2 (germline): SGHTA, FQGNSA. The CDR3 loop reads CASSGSGLAGGNEQFF. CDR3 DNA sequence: TGTGCCAGCAGCGGCTCGGGACTAGCGGGGGGAAATGAGCAGTTCTTC. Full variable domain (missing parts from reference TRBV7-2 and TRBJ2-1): GAGVSQSPSNKVTEKGKDVELRCDPISGHTALYWYRQSLGQGLEFLIYFQGNSAPDKSGLPSDRFSAERTGGSVSTLTIQRTQQEDSAVYLCASSGSGLAGGNEQFFGPGTRLTVL.

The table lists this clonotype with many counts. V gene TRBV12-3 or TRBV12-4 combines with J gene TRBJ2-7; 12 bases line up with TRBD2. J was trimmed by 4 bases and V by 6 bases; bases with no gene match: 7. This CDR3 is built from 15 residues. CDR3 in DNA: TGTGCCAGCAGCTCTGGACTAGCGGGAACGTACGAGCAGTACTTC. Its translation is CASSSGLAGTYEQYF.

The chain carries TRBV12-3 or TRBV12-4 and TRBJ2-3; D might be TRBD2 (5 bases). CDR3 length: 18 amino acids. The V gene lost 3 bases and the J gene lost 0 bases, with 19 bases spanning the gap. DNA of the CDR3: TGTGCCAGCAGTTTCCCCAACGAGGGCGTGAGCAGCACAGATACGCAGTATTTT. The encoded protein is CASSFPNEGVSSTDTQYF.

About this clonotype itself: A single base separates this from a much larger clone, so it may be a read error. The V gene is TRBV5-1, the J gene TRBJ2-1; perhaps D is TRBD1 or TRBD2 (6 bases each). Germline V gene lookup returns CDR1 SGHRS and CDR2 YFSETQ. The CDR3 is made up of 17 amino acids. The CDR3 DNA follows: TGCGCCAGCAGCCCGGTGGGGGGCCCCGGCTCCTTCAATGAGCAGTTCTTC. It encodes CASSPVGGPGSFNEQFF.

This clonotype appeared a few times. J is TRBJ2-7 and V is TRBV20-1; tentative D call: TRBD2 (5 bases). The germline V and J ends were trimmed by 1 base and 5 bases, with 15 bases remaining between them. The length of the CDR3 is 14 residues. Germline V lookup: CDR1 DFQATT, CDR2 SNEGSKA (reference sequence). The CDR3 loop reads CSARVPGRGNEQYF. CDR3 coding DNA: TGCAGTGCTAGAGTTCCCGGCCGAGGGAACGAGCAGTACTTC.